Given below is one T cell receptor (beta chain) in context. TCRdb's copy holds only in-frame clones and misses some; the assay was immunoSEQ multiplex PCR. The table includes approximately 35,000 clones, roughly 74% detected once. The sample is drawn from a study of OX40 agonist ivuxolimab in advanced cancers. Background on the study: Patients were treated with ivuxolimab, an agonistic anti-OX40 (CD134) antibody. Eligibility rules accepted prior anti-PD-1, anti-PD-L1 or anti-CTLA-4 therapy, and 30% to 40% had some.

The CDR3 length is 13 residues. J lost 5 bases, V lost 4 bases, and 4 bases had no gene match. CDR1 is SGHRS and CDR2 is YFSETQ in the germline V gene. The receptor was derived from an adult with an advanced solid tumor such as melanoma, head and neck, liver or kidney cancer. The V call is TRBV5-1, the J call TRBJ1-2; 8 bases agree with TRBD1. Sequencing used CD4+ or CD8+ T cells sorted from blood, obtained in a trial of the OX40 agonist ivuxolimab. This chain's CDR3 is CASSPGQGYGYTF. The DNA for the CDR3 is TGCGCCAGCAGCCCCGGACAGGGTTATGGCTACACCTTC.